This T cell receptor beta chain was captured in a study of blood T cell repertoires in COVID-19. Looking at the study overall: Samples of COVID-19 (acute and convalescent) were obtained from the United States, Italy and Spain.

Germline V gene data show CDR1 as SGDLS and CDR2 as YYNGEE. This CDR3 is built from 15 residues. Trimming pared 4 bases from V and 4 bases from J, leaving 17 bases between. Original analysis: The assay estimated nucleated cells by amplifying reference gene primers. The method was immunoSEQ multiplex PCR; TCRdb's version includes in-frame clones alone and lacks a portion of them. D and trimming were read from the DNA, whereas the V and J calls and clone size are those reported in that table. Seen here are around 100,000 clones, about 75% observed once, and the top ten hold approximately 5.9%. The V call is TRBV9, the J call TRBJ2-5, with D possibly TRBD1 on 6 matching bases. The sequence was obtained from an elderly man with acute or convalescent COVID-19. Sequencing was done on a sample of peripheral blood. The CDR3 region is CASSRPGHPRETQYF. As DNA, the CDR3 is TGTGCCAGCAGCCGACCGGGACACCCTCGAGAGACCCAGTACTTC. Full variable domain (rest looked up from reference TRBV9 and TRBJ2-5): DSGVTQTPKHLITATGQRVTLRCSPRSGDLSVYWYQQSLDQGLQFLIQYYNGEERAKGNILERFSAQQFPDLHSELNLSSLELGDSALYFCASSRPGHPRETQYFGPGTRLLVL.